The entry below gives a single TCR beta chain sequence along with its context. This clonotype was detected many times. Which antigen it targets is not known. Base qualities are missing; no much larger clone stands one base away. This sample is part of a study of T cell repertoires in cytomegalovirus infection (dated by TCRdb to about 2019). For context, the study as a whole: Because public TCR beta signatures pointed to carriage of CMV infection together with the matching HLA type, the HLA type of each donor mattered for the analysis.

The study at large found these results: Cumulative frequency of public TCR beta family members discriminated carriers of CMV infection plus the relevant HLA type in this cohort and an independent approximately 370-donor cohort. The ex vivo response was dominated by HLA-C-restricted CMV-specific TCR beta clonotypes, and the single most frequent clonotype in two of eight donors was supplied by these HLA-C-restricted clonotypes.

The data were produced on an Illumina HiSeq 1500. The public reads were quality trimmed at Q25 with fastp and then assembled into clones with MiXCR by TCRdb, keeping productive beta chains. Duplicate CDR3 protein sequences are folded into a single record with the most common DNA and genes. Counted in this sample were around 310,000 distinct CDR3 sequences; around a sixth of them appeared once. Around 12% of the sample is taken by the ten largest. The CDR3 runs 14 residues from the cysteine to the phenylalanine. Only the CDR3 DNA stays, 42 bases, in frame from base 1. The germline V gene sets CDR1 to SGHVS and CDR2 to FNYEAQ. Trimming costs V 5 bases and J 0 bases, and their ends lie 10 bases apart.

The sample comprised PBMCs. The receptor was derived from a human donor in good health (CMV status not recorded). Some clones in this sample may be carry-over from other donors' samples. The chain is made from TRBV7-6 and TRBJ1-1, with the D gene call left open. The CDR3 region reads CASSPVAMNTEAFF. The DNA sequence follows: TGTGCCAGCAGCCCCGTGGCCATGAACACTGAAGCTTTCTTT.